One TCR beta chain is described in this entry. As yet, its antigen is unknown. Researchers ran the PCR with 60 Vbeta and 13 Jbeta primers. The assay was immunoSEQ multiplex PCR, and TCRdb's table has in-frame clones only and misses some. Of about 82,000 clones in the sample, under 80% were seen once. This sample is drawn from a study of cytomegalovirus exposure and HLA in healthy donors. Study results and caveats: Previously analyzed data showed that most TCR beta V segments were productive at a frequency of about 87% or about 30%.

This CDR3 has 17 residues. Germline CDR1 and CDR2: MNHEY and SMNVEV (reference sequence). With V trimmed by 3 bases and J by 12 bases, 20 bases remained unmatched. The sequenced material came from PBMCs. This rearrangement joins TRBV27 to TRBJ2-1; TRBD2 matches 7 bases. This clonotype was obtained from a man in his forties or fifties in good health and CMV-seropositive. The DNA of the CDR3 is TGTGCCAGCAGTTTCGGCCCCTTAATGGGGACGGGAGGAGGGCAGTTCTTC. As protein: CASSFGPLMGTGGGQFF.